A selection of T cell receptor beta chains follows, all from one sample in a study of a mutant IDH1 vaccine in newly diagnosed glioma. Libraries were prepared by immunoSEQ multiplex PCR; TCRdb keeps only in-frame clonotypes and omits some of them. Of about 50,000 clones in the sample, under 90% are singletons; the top ten hold 6.5% to 8.5%. The antigens for these receptors are not known. Here the sequenced sample was PBMCs, taken from a glioma patient whose treatment included an IDH1 peptide vaccine. The receptors come from a woman aged 45-65 years with glioma. CDR3s include the opening cysteine and the closing phenylalanine or tryptophan. D genes are given only for firm matches. Clone size is shown for a subset of rows, as once, few, many or a class of expanded clone.

j_call: TRBJ1-5
v_call: TRBV5-1
d_call: NA
clone_size: NA
cdr3_aa: CASSLAGDFNQPQHF
cdr3_nt: TGCGCCAGCAGCTTGGCAGGGGACTTCAATCAGCCCCAGCATTTT

j_call: TRBJ2-7
v_call: TRBV7-3
d_call: TRBD1
clone_size: NA
cdr3_aa: CASSLGGGQVYEQYF
cdr3_nt: TGTGCCAGCAGCTTAGGTGGGGGACAGGTCTACGAGCAGTACTTC

j_call: TRBJ2-3
v_call: TRBV18
d_call: NA
clone_size: NA
cdr3_aa: CASSPRKGDTDTQYF
cdr3_nt: TGTGCCAGCTCACCAAGAAAGGGGGACACAGATACGCAGTATTTT

j_call: TRBJ1-1
v_call: TRBV25-1
d_call: NA
clone_size: few
cdr3_aa: CASSDSRAGRNTEAFF
cdr3_nt: TGTGCCAGCAGTGATTCCCGGGCAGGGAGGAACACTGAAGCTTTCTTT

j_call: TRBJ1-5
v_call: TRBV11-3
d_call: TRBD1
clone_size: NA
cdr3_aa: CASSLVPGQARGNQPQHF
cdr3_nt: TGTGCCAGCAGCTTAGTCCCCGGGCAGGCCAGGGGGAATCAGCCCCAGCATTTT

j_call: TRBJ2-2
v_call: TRBV5-4
d_call: NA
clone_size: NA
cdr3_aa: CASSLDGGSTGELFF
cdr3_nt: TGTGCCAGCAGCTTGGACGGGGGCAGCACCGGGGAGCTGTTTTTT

j_call: TRBJ2-7
v_call: TRBV18
d_call: NA
clone_size: NA
cdr3_aa: CASSPQGGAGEQYF
cdr3_nt: TGTGCCAGCTCACCACAAGGGGGAGCAGGCGAGCAGTACTTC

j_call: TRBJ2-2
v_call: TRBV19
d_call: TRBD2
clone_size: NA
cdr3_aa: CASSIGPLAGSTGELFF
cdr3_nt: TGTGCCAGTAGTATAGGCCCACTAGCGGGGTCCACCGGGGAGCTGTTTTTT

j_call: TRBJ2-4
v_call: TRBV7-2
d_call: TRBD1
clone_size: NA
cdr3_aa: CASSLAGGLNIQYF
cdr3_nt: TGTGCCAGCAGCTTAGCAGGGGGCTTGAACATTCAGTACTTC

j_call: TRBJ1-6
v_call: TRBV2
d_call: NA
clone_size: NA
cdr3_aa: CASIGTSSNSPLHF
cdr3_nt: TGTGCCAGCATCGGTACCTCCTCTAATTCACCCCTCCACTTT

j_call: TRBJ1-1
v_call: TRBV27
d_call: NA
clone_size: NA
cdr3_aa: CASYRLNTEAFF
cdr3_nt: TGTGCCAGCTATCGACTGAACACTGAAGCTTTCTTT

j_call: TRBJ1-1
v_call: TRBV7-2
d_call: NA
clone_size: NA
cdr3_aa: CASNLIGTEAFF
cdr3_nt: TGTGCCAGCAACTTGATCGGAACTGAAGCTTTCTTT

j_call: TRBJ1-1
v_call: TRBV6-6
d_call: TRBD1
clone_size: NA
cdr3_aa: CASSYSMDRSILF
cdr3_nt: TGTGCCAGCAGTTACTCGATGGACAGGTCGATTCTCTTT

j_call: TRBJ2-5
v_call: TRBV7-2
d_call: NA
clone_size: NA
cdr3_aa: CASSLERGQETQYF
cdr3_nt: TGTGCCAGCAGTTTAGAAAGAGGACAAGAGACCCAGTACTTC

j_call: TRBJ2-1
v_call: TRBV6-1
d_call: TRBD2
clone_size: few
cdr3_aa: CASSEGLALHNEQFF
cdr3_nt: TGTGCCAGCAGTGAGGGACTAGCGCTCCACAATGAGCAGTTCTTC

j_call: TRBJ1-4
v_call: TRBV5-6
d_call: NA
clone_size: NA
cdr3_aa: CASTSPIRANEKLFF
cdr3_nt: TGTGCCAGCACCTCCCCAATTCGGGCTAATGAAAAACTGTTTTTT

j_call: TRBJ2-7
v_call: TRBV6-5
d_call: NA
clone_size: NA
cdr3_aa: CASSLRYEQYF
cdr3_nt: TGTGCCAGCAGCCTTCGGTACGAGCAGTACTTC

j_call: TRBJ2-3
v_call: TRBV5-1
d_call: TRBD2
clone_size: NA
cdr3_aa: CASSGGLADTDTQYF
cdr3_nt: TGCGCCAGCAGCGGGGGACTAGCGGACACAGATACGCAGTATTTT

j_call: TRBJ2-7
v_call: TRBV9
d_call: NA
clone_size: NA
cdr3_aa: CASSSEHGREQYF
cdr3_nt: TGTGCCAGCAGCTCAGAACATGGGAGGGAGCAGTACTTC

j_call: TRBJ1-1
v_call: TRBV28
d_call: NA
clone_size: NA
cdr3_aa: CASSFEAMNTEAFF
cdr3_nt: TGTGCCAGCAGCTTCGAAGCCATGAACACTGAAGCTTTCTTT

j_call: TRBJ2-7
v_call: TRBV5-1
d_call: NA
clone_size: NA
cdr3_aa: CASTWGGTGEYEQYF
cdr3_nt: TGCGCCAGCACCTGGGGGGGGACAGGAGAATACGAGCAGTACTTC

j_call: TRBJ1-2
v_call: TRBV9
d_call: NA
clone_size: NA
cdr3_aa: CASSGPRGDSYGYTF
cdr3_nt: TGTGCCAGCAGCGGGCCCAGGGGAGACAGCTATGGCTACACCTTC

j_call: TRBJ1-5
v_call: TRBV28
d_call: NA
clone_size: NA
cdr3_aa: CASRTRVLNQPQHF
cdr3_nt: TGTGCCAGTCGGACCCGGGTCCTCAATCAGCCCCAGCATTTT